The clone carrying this TCR beta chain was counted a few times. Its target is unknown. J lost 6 bases, V lost 7 bases, and 9 bases had no gene match. CDR1 is SGHDT, CDR2 YYEEEE, per germline. The CDR3 contains 13 residues. During construction of the library, unique molecular identifiers were attached to individual cDNA molecules for quantitative, reproducible TCR counting. Methods used by the authors: Samples held a median of 95,638 TCRs, range about 23,224–690,600. One entry per CDR3 protein, called by TCRdb with MiXCR from the 5' RACE reads. The V and J calls reflect TCRdb's pipeline rather than the authors' work. This table has roughly 82,000 distinct CDR3 sequences, 15% to 20% appearing once. This entry is derived from a study of human T cells and chemical hapten exposure. Study-wide context: TCR yields per sample varied mostly from small pooled library volume differences. Study-level findings and limits: Among TCRs, those above 1 in 1000 frequency were unaffected by DPC sensitization.

Extraction yielded total RNA from whole blood (unfractionated). The genes are TRBV5-6 and TRBJ2-7, with 8 bases fitting TRBD1. The sequence derives from a female donor in good health. CDR3 bases: TGTGCCAGCCGCCTTGCAGGGGGCGGCGAGCAGTACTTC. This encodes CASRLAGGGEQYF.